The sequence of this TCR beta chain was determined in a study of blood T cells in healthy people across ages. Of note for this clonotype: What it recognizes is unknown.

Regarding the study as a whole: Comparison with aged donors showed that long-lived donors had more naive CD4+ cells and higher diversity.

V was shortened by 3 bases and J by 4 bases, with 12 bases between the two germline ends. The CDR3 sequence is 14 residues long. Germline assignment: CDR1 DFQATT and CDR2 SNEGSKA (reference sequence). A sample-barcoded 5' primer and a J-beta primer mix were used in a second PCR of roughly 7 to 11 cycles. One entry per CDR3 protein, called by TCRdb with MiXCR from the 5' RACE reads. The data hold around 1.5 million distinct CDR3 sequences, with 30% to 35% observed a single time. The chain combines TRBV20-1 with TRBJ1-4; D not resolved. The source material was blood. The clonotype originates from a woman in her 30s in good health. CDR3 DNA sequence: TGCAGTGCTAGTGGTCGGTACGATAATGAAAAACTGTTTTTT. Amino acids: CSASGRYDNEKLFF.